This T cell receptor beta chain is drawn from a study of OX40 agonist ivuxolimab in advanced cancers. Notes on this clone: Antigen unknown.

Profiled with immunoSEQ multiplex PCR; TCRdb holds only in-frame clones, not every one. The table lists 90,000 to 100,000 clones, about four fifths of them singletons. The length of the CDR3 is 18 residues. Findings and caveats of the study: The expanded peripheral T cells' antigen specificity was not determined. Partial responders receiving 0.1-3.0 mg/kg showed among the lowest clonal expansion.

Sequenced material: CD4+ or CD8+ T cells sorted from blood, taken in a trial of the OX40 agonist ivuxolimab. This receptor was identified in an adult with an advanced solid tumor such as melanoma, head and neck, liver or kidney cancer. This chain connects TRBV21-1 to TRBJ1-3. TRBV21-1 is a pseudogene. The CDR3 region is CASSKELWVVCSGNTIYF. In nucleotides, the CDR3 is TGTGCCAGCAGCAAAGAATTGTGGGTGGTGTGCTCTGGAAACACCATATATTTT.